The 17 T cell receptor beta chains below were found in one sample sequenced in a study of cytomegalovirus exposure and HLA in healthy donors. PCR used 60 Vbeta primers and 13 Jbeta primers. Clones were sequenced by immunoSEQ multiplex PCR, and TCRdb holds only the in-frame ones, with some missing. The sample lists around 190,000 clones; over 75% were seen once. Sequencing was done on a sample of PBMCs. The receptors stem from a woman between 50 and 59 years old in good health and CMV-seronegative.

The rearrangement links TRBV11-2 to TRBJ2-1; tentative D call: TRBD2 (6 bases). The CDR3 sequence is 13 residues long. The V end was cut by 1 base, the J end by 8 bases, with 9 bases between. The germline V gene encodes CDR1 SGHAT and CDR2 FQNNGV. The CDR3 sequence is CASSLVAVDEQFF. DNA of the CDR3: TGTGCCAGCAGCTTAGTAGCGGTGGATGAGCAGTTCTTC.

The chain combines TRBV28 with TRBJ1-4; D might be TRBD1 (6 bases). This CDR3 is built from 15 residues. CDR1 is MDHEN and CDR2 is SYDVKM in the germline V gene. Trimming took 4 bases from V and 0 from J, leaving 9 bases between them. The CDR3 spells CASSSTGSTNEKLFF. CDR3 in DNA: TGTGCCAGCAGTTCCACAGGGTCAACTAATGAAAAACTGTTTTTT.

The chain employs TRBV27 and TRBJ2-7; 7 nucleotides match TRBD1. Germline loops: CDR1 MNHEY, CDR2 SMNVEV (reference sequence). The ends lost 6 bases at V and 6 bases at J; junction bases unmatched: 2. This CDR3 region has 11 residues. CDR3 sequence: CASRHRGEQYF. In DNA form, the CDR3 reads TGTGCCAGCAGACACAGGGGCGAGCAGTACTTC.

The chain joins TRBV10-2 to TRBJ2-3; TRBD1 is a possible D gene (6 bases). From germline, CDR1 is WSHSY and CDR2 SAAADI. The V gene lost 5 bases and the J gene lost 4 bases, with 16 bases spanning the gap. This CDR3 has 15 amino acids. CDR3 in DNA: TGCGCCAGCAGTCAGGGGACGCTCCGGGCAGATACGCAGTATTTT. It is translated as CASSQGTLRADTQYF.

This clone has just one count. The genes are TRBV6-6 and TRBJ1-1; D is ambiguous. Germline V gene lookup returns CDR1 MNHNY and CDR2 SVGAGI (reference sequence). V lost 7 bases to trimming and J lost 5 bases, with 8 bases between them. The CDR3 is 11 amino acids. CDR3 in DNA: TGTGCCAGCACGGAGGGAACTGAAGCTTTCTTT. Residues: CASTEGTEAFF.

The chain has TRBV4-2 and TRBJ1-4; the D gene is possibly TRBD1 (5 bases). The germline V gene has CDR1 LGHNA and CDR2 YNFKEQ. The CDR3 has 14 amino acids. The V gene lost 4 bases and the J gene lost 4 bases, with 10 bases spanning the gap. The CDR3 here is CASSRQSLNEKLFF. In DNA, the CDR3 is TGTGCCAGCAGCCGACAGAGCCTTAATGAAAAACTGTTTTTT.

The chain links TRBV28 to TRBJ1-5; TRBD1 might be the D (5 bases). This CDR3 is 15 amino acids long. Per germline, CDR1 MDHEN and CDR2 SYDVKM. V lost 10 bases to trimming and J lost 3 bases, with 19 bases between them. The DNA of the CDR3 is TGTGCCACCACCCCCGGGGGGGTTTTCAATCAGCCCCAGCATTTT. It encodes CATTPGGVFNQPQHF. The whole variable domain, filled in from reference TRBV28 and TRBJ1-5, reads DVKVTQSSRYLVKRTGEKVFLECVQDMDHENMFWYRQDPGLGLRLIYFSYDVKMKEKGDIPEGYSVSREKKERFSLILESASTNQTSMYLCATTPGGVFNQPQHFGDGTRLSIL.

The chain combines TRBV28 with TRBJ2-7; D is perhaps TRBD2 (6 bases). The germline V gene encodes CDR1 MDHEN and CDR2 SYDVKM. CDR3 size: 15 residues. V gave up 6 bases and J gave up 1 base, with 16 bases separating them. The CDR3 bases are TGTGCCAGCAGCCCTACCTGGGACTTGTCCTACGAGCAGTACTTC. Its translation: CASSPTWDLSYEQYF.

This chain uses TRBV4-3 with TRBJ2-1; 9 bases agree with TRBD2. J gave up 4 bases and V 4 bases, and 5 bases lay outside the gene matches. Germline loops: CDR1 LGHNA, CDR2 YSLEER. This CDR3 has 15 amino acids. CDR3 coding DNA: TGCGCCAGCAGCCGGCTAGCGGGATCGTACAATGAGCAGTTCTTC. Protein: CASSRLAGSYNEQFF.

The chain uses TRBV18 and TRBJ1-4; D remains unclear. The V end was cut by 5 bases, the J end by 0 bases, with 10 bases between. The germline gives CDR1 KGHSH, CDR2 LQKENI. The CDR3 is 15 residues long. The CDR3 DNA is TGTGCCAGCTCAGACTCCCTTGCAACTAATGAAAAACTGTTTTTT. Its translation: CASSDSLATNEKLFF.

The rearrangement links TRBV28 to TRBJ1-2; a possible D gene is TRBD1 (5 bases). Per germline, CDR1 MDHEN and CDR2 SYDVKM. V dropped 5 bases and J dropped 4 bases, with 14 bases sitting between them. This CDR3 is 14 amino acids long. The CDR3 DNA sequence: TGTGCCAGCAGTCCGGGACTTTCCCCCTATGGCTACACCTTC. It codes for CASSPGLSPYGYTF.

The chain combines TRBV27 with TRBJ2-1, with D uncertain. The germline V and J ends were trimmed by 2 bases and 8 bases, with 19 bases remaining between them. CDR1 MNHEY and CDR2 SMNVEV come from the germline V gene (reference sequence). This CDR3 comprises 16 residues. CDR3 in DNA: TGTGCCAGCAGTTTAGCGCTAGAGTCGGCGTTCGATGAGCAGTTCTTC. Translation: CASSLALESAFDEQFF.

CDR3 DNA: TGTGCCAGCAGCTTGGGTGACGGGAGGCGGACCGGGGAGCTGTTTTTT. It codes for CASSLGDGRRTGELFF. The chain carries TRBV7-3 and TRBJ2-2; 7 bases align to TRBD2. The CDR3 has 16 residues. Germline trimming cut 3 bases from V and 5 bases from J; bases unmatched to any gene: 9. From germline, CDR1 is SGHTA and CDR2 FQGTGA.

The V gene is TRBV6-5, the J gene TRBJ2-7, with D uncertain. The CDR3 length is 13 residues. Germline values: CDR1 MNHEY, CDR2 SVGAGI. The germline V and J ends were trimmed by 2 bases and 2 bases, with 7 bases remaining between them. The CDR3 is CASSYGRTYEQYF. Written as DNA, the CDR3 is TGTGCCAGCAGTTACGGTAGAACCTACGAGCAGTACTTC.

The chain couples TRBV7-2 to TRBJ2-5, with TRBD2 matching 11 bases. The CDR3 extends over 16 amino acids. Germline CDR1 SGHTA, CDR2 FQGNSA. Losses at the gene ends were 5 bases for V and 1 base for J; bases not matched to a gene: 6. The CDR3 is CASSRSGRGGQETQYF. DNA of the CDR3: TGTGCCAGCAGCCGTAGCGGGAGGGGGGGCCAAGAGACCCAGTACTTC. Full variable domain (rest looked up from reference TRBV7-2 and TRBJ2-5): GAGVSQSPSNKVTEKGKDVELRCDPISGHTALYWYRQSLGQGLEFLIYFQGNSAPDKSGLPSDRFSAERTGGSVSTLTIQRTQQEDSAVYLCASSRSGRGGQETQYFGPGTRLLVL.

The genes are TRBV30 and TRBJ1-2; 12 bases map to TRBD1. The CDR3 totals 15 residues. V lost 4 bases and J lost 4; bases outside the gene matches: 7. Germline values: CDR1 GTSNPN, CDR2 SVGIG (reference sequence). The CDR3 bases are TGTGCCTGGAATCCGGGACAGGGGGCGCGCTATGGCTACACCTTC. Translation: CAWNPGQGARYGYTF.

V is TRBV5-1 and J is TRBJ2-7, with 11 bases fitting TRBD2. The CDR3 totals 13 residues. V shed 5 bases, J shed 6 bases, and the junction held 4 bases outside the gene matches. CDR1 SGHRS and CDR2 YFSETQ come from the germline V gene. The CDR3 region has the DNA TGCGCCAGCAGAGTTGGGACTAGCGGCGAGCAGTACTTC. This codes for CASRVGTSGEQYF. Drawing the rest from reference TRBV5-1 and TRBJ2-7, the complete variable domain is KAGVTQTPRYLIKTRGQQVTLSCSPISGHRSVSWYQQTPGQGLQFLFEYFSETQRNKGNFPGRFSGRQFSNSRSEMNVSTLELGDSALYLCASRVGTSGEQYFGPGTRLTVT.